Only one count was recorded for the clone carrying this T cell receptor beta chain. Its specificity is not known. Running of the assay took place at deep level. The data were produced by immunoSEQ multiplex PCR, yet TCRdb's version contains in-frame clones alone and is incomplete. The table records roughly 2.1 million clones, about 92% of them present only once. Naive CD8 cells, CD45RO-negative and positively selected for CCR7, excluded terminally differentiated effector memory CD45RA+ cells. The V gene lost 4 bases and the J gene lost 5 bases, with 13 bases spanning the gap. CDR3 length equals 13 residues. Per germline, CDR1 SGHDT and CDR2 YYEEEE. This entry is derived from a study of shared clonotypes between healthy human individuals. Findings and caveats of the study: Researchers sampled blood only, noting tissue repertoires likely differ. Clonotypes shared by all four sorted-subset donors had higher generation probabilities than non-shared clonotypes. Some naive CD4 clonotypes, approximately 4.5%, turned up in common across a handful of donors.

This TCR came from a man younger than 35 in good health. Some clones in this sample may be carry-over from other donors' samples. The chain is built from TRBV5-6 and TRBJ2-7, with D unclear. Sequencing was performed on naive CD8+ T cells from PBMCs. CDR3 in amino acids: CASSHLEQNEQYF. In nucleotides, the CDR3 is TGTGCCAGCAGCCACCTGGAGCAAAACGAGCAGTACTTC.